This TCR beta chain was sequenced in a study of blood T cell repertoires in COVID-19 (TCRdb year 2020). About the investigation overall: Samples from collaborators originated in the United States, Italy and Spain and spanned both the acute and convalescent phases of COVID-19. The repertoires were made available in a free public database intended to serve as a resource for research on the immune response to SARS-CoV-2. The samples were drawn from two sources: the first 160 participants of the ongoing ImmuneRACE study, and 950 to 1,500 subjects contributed by 6 global collaborators. Where available, HLA class I and class II types were taken from metadata supplied by the sample provider and were not determined by assay-based typing. The prospective study material was composed of cDNA or gDNA derived from T cells, B-cell-depleted T cells, or PBMCs. Sample metadata almost always included a de-identified subject ID, COVID-19 status, age in years and sex. The dataset comprised deeply sampled blood TCRbeta repertoires from subjects exposed to, actively infected with, or recovered from COVID-19. Study-wide findings and limitations: Clinical and demographic metadata were provided uncurated, with the amount varying by source and participant.

TCRbeta CDR3 regions were amplified from genomic DNA using the immunoSEQ Assay, a bias-controlled multiplex PCR. The original pipeline was this. Within the assay, amplification of reference gene primers was used to estimate how many nucleated cells each sample contained. Sequence reads were collapsed and filtered to measure the absolute abundance of every unique TCRbeta CDR3 rearrangement. For each sample, productive Simpson clonality was calculated by taking the square root of Simpson's diversity index across productive rearrangements. The table was pulled from immuneACCESS by TCRdb, which kept in-frame rearrangements only. Such tables lose some clones; where checked, under half of the loss comes from unresolved V genes, and the rest has no known cause. That table is the source of V, J and clone size, and D and trimming were worked out from the DNA. The sample contains a few hundred thousand clones, 85% of them found a single time. Roughly 3.7% of the sample goes to the ten largest clones.

Whole blood was collected in K2EDTA tubes by collaborating institutions according to the institutions' own protocols. For TCRbeta analysis, collaborators shipped samples as frozen whole blood, isolated PBMCs, or DNA extracted from either of those sample types. A word on this clone: Its antigen is still unknown. Base qualities are not recorded, but no much larger clone differs from it by a single base.

The V end loses 6 bases and the J end loses 4 bases, and a stretch of 13 bases separates them. From cysteine to phenylalanine, the CDR3 is 14 amino acids long. Of the read, only the CDR3 DNA is kept; its 42 bases are in frame from base 1. CDR1 and CDR2 (MDHEN, SYDVKM) derive from the germline V gene. The chain is assembled from TRBV28 and TRBJ1-5; the D gene cannot be named for sure. Material: peripheral blood. This receptor was identified in a woman aged 18 to 35 with acute or convalescent COVID-19. CDR3 protein: CASSLGGLNQPQHF. The nucleotide sequence is given as TGTGCCAGCAGCCTAGGAGGGCTTAATCAGCCCCAGCATTTT.